Listed here are 14 T cell receptor beta chains from one sample, sequenced in a study of CD8 T cells in ankylosing spondylitis (dated by TCRdb to about 2017). Their antigens are not known. Library prep was done by 5' RACE. The listed sequencing device is Illumina HiSeq 2500. TCRdb ran its own pipeline on the public reads, namely fastp trimming at Q25 and MiXCR clone calling, and kept in-frame beta chains. Identical CDR3 protein sequences are pooled into one entry, listed with their most common genes and DNA. The sample has 670,000 or so distinct CDR3 sequences on record, 15% to 20% of them singletons. The ten largest account for about 19% of the sample. Overall study results and their limits: A TCR beta motif made up of seven or eight highly homologous amino acid variants appeared to be characteristic of blood from ankylosing spondylitis patients.

Specimen: blood, either unsorted or a sorted T cell fraction (not recorded which). All receptors derive from a male donor with ankylosing spondylitis.

This clonotype was counted a few times. V is TRBV20-1 and J is TRBJ2-1; TRBD2 might be the D (5 bases). CDR1 is DFQATT, CDR2 SNEGSKA, per germline (reference sequence). V was cut by 1 base and J by 4 bases, with 11 bases left in between. The CDR3 covers 14 residues. DNA for the CDR3: TGCAGTGCTAGAGGCCGGGGTGGGTACAATGAGCAGTTCTTC. It yields the protein CSARGRGGYNEQFF.

V gene TRBV4-1 combines with J gene TRBJ2-7; D is ambiguous. The germline CDR1 and CDR2 sequences are MGHRA and YSYEKL. The ends were cut back, 1 base at V and 0 bases at J, with 10 bases in the middle. The CDR3 extends over 15 amino acids. This CDR3 reads CASSQGDSLSYEQYF. The CDR3 DNA sequence: TGCGCCAGCAGCCAAGGCGACTCGCTCTCCTACGAGCAGTACTTC.

This clonotype occurred a few times. The rearrangement joins TRBV20-1 to TRBJ2-7, with 8 bases aligning to TRBD2. The CDR3 is 14 residues long. Germline V gene sequence: CDR1 DFQATT, CDR2 SNEGSKA (reference sequence). J gave up 4 bases and V 3 bases, and 8 bases lay outside the gene matches. The CDR3, as DNA: TGCAGTGCTAGTTCCGGGGGGGGTTTGTACGAGCAGTACTTC. Protein sequence: CSASSGGGLYEQYF.

In this sample, this clonotype turned up a few times. The V and J genes are TRBV4-3 and TRBJ1-2; no definite D call. Germline-derived CDR1 and CDR2 are LGHNA and YSLEER. Trimming cost V 2 bases and J 8 bases, with 18 bases left between them. The length of the CDR3 is 15 residues. CDR3 sequence: CASSQFRENPGGYTF. The CDR3 bases are TGCGCCAGCAGCCAATTTCGGGAAAACCCTGGGGGCTACACCTTC.

The chain employs TRBV7-2 and TRBJ2-2; the match to TRBD1 covers 7 bases. The germline V gene has CDR1 SGHTA and CDR2 FQGNSA. V was pared by 8 bases and J by 5 bases, with 17 bases of the junction left unmatched. The CDR3 has 17 amino acids. The DNA for the CDR3 is TGTGCCAGCCTGCTATTTGCAGGGACAGCTGGGACCGGGGAGCTGTTTTTT. Translating gives CASLLFAGTAGTGELFF.

This clonotype was observed a handful of times. The CDR3 bases are TGTGCCACCAGTCATGGGGGGAGCGGGAGTGTTCAAGAGACCCAGTACTTC. Residues: CATSHGGSGSVQETQYF. The chain links TRBV24-1 to TRBJ2-5, with 8 positions matching TRBD2. J lost 2 bases, V lost 6 bases, and 13 bases had no gene match. From germline, CDR1 is KGHDR and CDR2 SFDVKD. The CDR3 covers 17 residues.

V is TRBV20-1 and J is TRBJ2-1, with 7 positions matching TRBD2. This CDR3 has 16 residues. Germline V lookup: CDR1 DFQATT, CDR2 SNEGSKA (reference sequence). V lost 0 bases and J lost 0; bases outside the gene matches: 5. This CDR3 reads CSARDSGGGSYNEQFF. CDR3 coding DNA: TGCAGTGCTAGAGATAGCGGCGGGGGCTCCTACAATGAGCAGTTCTTC.

J is TRBJ2-7 and V is TRBV20-1; 7 bases agree with TRBD1. V lost 2 bases, J lost 0 bases, and 7 bases stayed unmatched. Germline values: CDR1 DFQATT, CDR2 SNEGSKA (reference sequence). The CDR3 runs 15 residues. The CDR3: CSARTQQGLSYEQYF. The CDR3 coding sequence is TGCAGTGCTAGAACCCAACAGGGGCTCTCCTACGAGCAGTACTTC.

The J gene is TRBJ2-1, the V gene TRBV9; D is perhaps TRBD2 (6 bases). Trimming stripped 4 bases from V and 3 bases from J, with 14 bases between. CDR3 length: 15 amino acids. From germline, CDR1 is SGDLS and CDR2 YYNGEE. The DNA of the CDR3 is TGTGCCAGCAGCTCCCCCCTGCGGGGCTACAATGAGCAGTTCTTC. This translates into CASSSPLRGYNEQFF.

V is TRBV19 and J is TRBJ2-5; D perhaps matches TRBD1 (5 bases). Germline lookup yields CDR1 LNHDA and CDR2 SQIVND (reference sequence). This CDR3 is built from 13 residues. Trimming pared 6 bases from V and 1 base from J, leaving 9 bases between. The CDR3 DNA follows: TGTGCCAGTAGCCACAGGAGCCAAGAGACCCAGTACTTC. Residues: CASSHRSQETQYF.

This clonotype was seen a handful of times. At one boundary the junction diverges from the germline segment, which might be a read error. V and J are TRBV7-9 and TRBJ1-1, with D hard to call. The CDR3 spans 9 residues. The V gene's germline CDR1 is SEHNR and CDR2 FQNEAQ (reference sequence). In nucleotides, the CDR3 is TGTGCCAGCAGCCCGGGTCCTCCCTTT. It encodes CASSPGPPF.

This clonotype was observed a few times. CDR3 in DNA: TGTGCCAGCAGTTCTCCCGGGACAGGGATGGGGGGGACCCAGTACTTC. Protein: CASSSPGTGMGGTQYF. The chain uses TRBV28 and TRBJ2-5, with 9 bases identical to TRBD1. With V trimmed by 4 bases and J by 7 bases, 13 bases remained unmatched. Looked up from germline, CDR1 is MDHEN and CDR2 is SYDVKM. The CDR3 is 16 residues long.

The table lists this clonotype with many counts. V gene TRBV5-1 combines with J gene TRBJ2-1; the match to TRBD2 covers 10 bases. The V and J ends lost 0 bases and 7 bases, in that order; junction bases with no gene match: 4. CDR1 SGHRS and CDR2 YFSETQ come from the germline V gene. This CDR3 comprises 15 residues. The CDR3 coding sequence is TGCGCCAGCAGCTTGGAAGCGGGAGGGCCTAATGAGCAGTTCTTC. The encoded protein is CASSLEAGGPNEQFF.

This clonotype was counted ten times or more. In nucleotides, the CDR3 is TGCGCCAGCAGCCAAGATCTGGCAGGGGGATCTGGCTACACCTTC. The encoded protein is CASSQDLAGGSGYTF. The genes are TRBV4-1 and TRBJ1-2, with 7 bases aligning to TRBD1. Per germline, CDR1 MGHRA and CDR2 YSYEKL. There are 15 residues in the CDR3. V shed 0 bases, J shed 7 bases, and the junction held 8 bases outside the gene matches.